These 24 T cell receptor beta chains came from one sample sequenced in a study of cytomegalovirus exposure and HLA in healthy donors. PCR involved 60 Vbeta and 13 Jbeta primers. Using immunoSEQ multiplex PCR, the repertoire was profiled, and TCRdb retains in-frame clones only, with some absent. The sample carries 150,000 or so clones, about four fifths recorded once. Material for sequencing was PBMCs. The receptor set was obtained from a woman aged 18-30 years in good health and CMV-seronegative.

This chain links TRBV6-5 with TRBJ1-6, with D unclear. V lost 6 bases to trimming and J lost 7 bases, with 10 bases between them. In germline, CDR1 is MNHEY, CDR2 SVGAGI. The CDR3 covers 13 residues. CDR3 nucleotide sequence: TGTGCCAGCAGGATCAGGAGGAATTCACCCCTCCACTTT. It specifies CASRIRRNSPLHF.

The chain carries TRBV15 and TRBJ1-3; D remains ambiguous. The V end lost 5 bases, the J end lost 5 bases, and 10 bases lay between the germline ends. Per germline, CDR1 LNHNV and CDR2 YYDKDF (reference sequence). This CDR3 spans 13 amino acids. CDR3 DNA sequence: TGTGCCACCAGCCCGAGCCCTCGAAACACCATATATTTT. It yields the protein CATSPSPRNTIYF.

The chain carries TRBV27 and TRBJ2-3; D not certain. The CDR3 runs to 12 residues. V lost 6 bases to trimming and J lost 5 bases, with 9 bases between them. Germline CDR1 reads MNHEY; CDR2 reads SMNVEV (reference sequence). The CDR3 region has the DNA TGTGCCAGCAGCCCGACGGGAGATACGCAGTATTTT. This sequence encodes CASSPTGDTQYF.

The chain has TRBV19 and TRBJ2-1, with 8 nucleotides matching TRBD1. The J segment lost 6 bases and the V segment lost 7 bases, leaving 11 bases of the junction unmatched. Germline V gives CDR1 LNHDA, CDR2 SQIVND (reference sequence). The CDR3 totals 15 residues. In DNA, the CDR3 is TGTGCCAGTAAATCGGACAGGGAAGGGGGCAATGAGCAGTTCTTC. Its protein product is CASKSDREGGNEQFF.

This clone was detected only a few times. V usage is TRBV15 and J usage is TRBJ2-7; D call uncertain. Germline-derived CDR1 and CDR2 are LNHNV and YYDKDF (reference sequence). V lost 0 bases to trimming and J lost 2 bases, with 20 bases between them. The CDR3 is 18 residues long. The CDR3 DNA reads TGTGCCACCAGCAGAGATAAAAAGAAAACTGTACTGGCCTACGAGCAGTACTTC. Amino acid sequence: CATSRDKKKTVLAYEQYF.

A single count supports this clone. The chain joins TRBV11-2 to TRBJ2-1; a weak D match, TRBD2 (5 bases). CDR3 length: 11 residues. Deletions cut 9 bases from V and 12 bases from J, with 15 bases between. Germline CDR1 is SGHAT and CDR2 is FQNNGV. This chain's CDR3 is CASKTGVVQFF. DNA for the CDR3: TGTGCCAGTAAGACCGGGGTCGTGCAGTTCTTC.

This chain connects TRBV5-6 to TRBJ2-5, with 7 positions matching TRBD2. The germline gives CDR1 SGHDT, CDR2 YYEEEE. J was trimmed by 0 bases and V by 0 bases; bases with no gene match: 8. CDR3 length equals 17 residues. The CDR3 region is CASSLDGGGWYQETQYF. CDR3 nucleotide sequence: TGTGCCAGCAGCTTGGATGGGGGAGGGTGGTACCAAGAGACCCAGTACTTC.

V is TRBV2 and J is TRBJ1-5; D gene ambiguous. The germline CDR1 and CDR2 sequences are SNHLY and FYNNEI. The length of the CDR3 is 14 residues. The V gene lost 4 bases and the J gene lost 7 bases, with 14 bases spanning the gap. The CDR3 spells CASSVIPLEQPQHF. CDR3 coding DNA: TGTGCCAGCAGTGTTATCCCCTTAGAGCAGCCCCAGCATTTT.

This chain connects TRBV18 to TRBJ2-7; 10 positions match TRBD1. CDR3 length equals 18 residues. The V and J ends lost 4 bases and 2 bases, in that order; junction bases with no gene match: 14. Germline CDR1 KGHSH, CDR2 LQKENI. CDR3 loop: CASSRWTGGQTQPYEQYF. Written as DNA, the CDR3 is TGTGCCAGCTCACGTTGGACAGGGGGGCAGACACAGCCCTACGAGCAGTACTTC.

This sequence joins TRBV6-5 and TRBJ1-1, with TRBD1 identical over 8 bases. This CDR3 contains 14 residues. The trim removed 0 bases at V and 5 bases at J, leaving 2 bases unmatched. Germline V gene lookup returns CDR1 MNHEY and CDR2 SVGAGI. The CDR3 sequence is CASSYSTGGTEAFF. CDR3 in DNA: TGTGCCAGCAGTTACTCAACAGGGGGAACTGAAGCTTTCTTT.

This chain joins TRBV6-4 and TRBJ2-2; 10 bases map to TRBD2. The CDR3 has 15 amino acids. Germline V gene lookup returns CDR1 MRHNA and CDR2 SNTAGT. V shed 4 bases, J shed 6 bases, and the junction held 5 bases outside the gene matches. CDR3 bases: TGTGCCAGCAGTGTATTAGCGGGAGGATCCGGGGAGCTGTTTTTT. Translated, it gives CASSVLAGGSGELFF.

Regarding this clone: One junction end disagrees with the germline gene, perhaps due to a read error. This rearrangement joins TRBV7-8 to TRBJ2-7, with 7 nucleotides matching TRBD1. This CDR3 contains 12 residues. The V gene's germline CDR1 is SGHVS and CDR2 FQNEAQ. CDR3 residues: CASSLRPGTEFF. DNA of the CDR3: TGTGCCAGCAGCTTAAGACCCGGGACAGAGTTCTTC. Full variable domain (remainder filled in from reference TRBV7-8 and TRBJ2-7): GAGVSQSPRYKVAKRGQDVALRCDPISGHVSLFWYQQALGQGPEFLTYFQNEAQLDKSGLPSDRFFAERPEGSVSTLKIQRTQQEDSAVYLCASSLRPGTEFFGPGTRLTVT.

In this sample, this clone turned up a few times. This chain connects TRBV5-1 to TRBJ1-3; perhaps TRBD1 as D (6 bases). Germline CDR1 SGHRS, CDR2 YFSETQ. The CDR3 is 16 amino acids. With 4 bases removed from V and 1 base from J, the gap between germline ends came to 15 bases. This CDR3 is CASSPDGGASGNTIYF. CDR3 DNA: TGCGCCAGCAGCCCGGATGGGGGCGCGTCTGGAAACACCATATATTTT.

V usage is TRBV18 and J usage is TRBJ1-1; 9 positions agree with TRBD1. V was clipped by 4 bases and J by 0 bases; unmatched bases: 6. The CDR3 sequence is 16 residues long. Looked up from germline, CDR1 is KGHSH and CDR2 is LQKENI. DNA of the CDR3: TGTGCCAGCTCACGTGGGACAGGGTCGCTGAACACTGAAGCTTTCTTT. Protein sequence: CASSRGTGSLNTEAFF.

The V gene is TRBV19, the J gene TRBJ1-2; a possible D gene is TRBD1 (6 bases). Between the trimmed V and J ends, which lost 2 bases and 4 bases, there was a span of 14 bases. Germline CDR1 is LNHDA and CDR2 is SQIVND (reference sequence). This CDR3 comprises 15 residues. CDR3 in DNA: TGTGCCAGTAGTATAAATAGGAGGACAGTCTATGGCTACACCTTC. As protein: CASSINRRTVYGYTF. The full variable domain, with the rest looked up from reference TRBV19 and TRBJ1-2, is DGGITQSPKYLFRKEGQNVTLSCEQNLNHDAMYWYRQDPGQGLRLIYYSQIVNDFQKGDIAEGYSVSREKKESFPLTVTSAQKNPTAFYLCASSINRRTVYGYTFGSGTRLTVV.

This chain connects TRBV4-1 to TRBJ2-3, with D perhaps TRBD2 (5 bases). Germline V gene sequence: CDR1 MGHRA, CDR2 YSYEKL. The CDR3 contains 16 residues. Trimming pared 6 bases from V and 8 bases from J, leaving 24 bases between. CDR3 DNA sequence: TGCGCCAGCAGTCCGGAAACTACTATAAAAGCGGTTACGCAGTATTTT. It encodes CASSPETTIKAVTQYF.

The rearrangement links TRBV28 to TRBJ2-1; D not certain. This CDR3 region has 14 residues. Germline V gene lookup returns CDR1 MDHEN and CDR2 SYDVKM. V gave up 7 bases and J gave up 5 bases, with 15 bases separating them. The DNA of the CDR3 is TGTGCCAGCATCCTTGGTGGCTTCAACAATGAGCAGTTCTTC. It translates to CASILGGFNNEQFF.

This chain links TRBV1 with TRBJ1-5; the DNA was not used to check the table's D call, TRBD1. TRBV1 is termed a pseudogene. The CDR3 loop spans 13 amino acids. CDR3 nucleotides: TGCACCCCTACAGGACAGAGCAATCAGCCCCAGCATTTT. As protein: CTPTGQSNQPQHF.

This clone was seen more than once but under ten times. The V and J genes are TRBV19 and TRBJ2-2; D is possibly TRBD1 (6 bases). Germline CDR1 LNHDA, CDR2 SQIVND (reference sequence). The CDR3 is made up of 13 amino acids. The ends were cut back, 4 bases at V and 7 bases at J, with 10 bases in the middle. CDR3 sequence: CASSTQGGGELFF. As DNA, the CDR3 is TGTGCCAGTAGTACACAGGGTGGCGGGGAGCTGTTTTTT.

V is TRBV6-1 and J is TRBJ2-7, with 9 bases aligning to TRBD2. CDR1 and CDR2 from the germline V gene are MNHNS and SASEGT. This CDR3 spans 16 amino acids. V lost 4 bases and J lost 0; bases outside the gene matches: 7. CDR3 in amino acids: CASSGPGLATSYEQYF. The CDR3 DNA sequence: TGTGCCAGCAGTGGACCGGGACTAGCTACCTCCTACGAGCAGTACTTC.

In nucleotides, the CDR3 is TGTGCCAGCAGATCCGACGGGGGAATGGACTATGGCTACACCTTC. This codes for CASRSDGGMDYGYTF. The chain couples TRBV5-6 to TRBJ1-2, with D perhaps TRBD1 (5 bases). This CDR3 is 15 amino acids long. V lost 5 bases to trimming and J lost 3 bases, with 17 bases between them. From germline, CDR1 is SGHDT and CDR2 YYEEEE.

The gene calls are TRBV29-1 and TRBJ1-1; possibly TRBD1 for D (5 bases). The V and J ends lost 8 bases and 1 base respectively, with 14 bases between them. CDR1 and CDR2 from the germline V gene are SQVTM and ANQGSEA. The CDR3 has 13 residues. CDR3 sequence (DNA): TGCAGCATAAGCTGGGGGGGGAACACTGAAGCTTTCTTT. As protein: CSISWGGNTEAFF.

The chain employs TRBV6-5 and TRBJ2-1; no definite D call. V was pared by 4 bases and J by 2 bases, with 6 bases between. CDR3 length: 13 residues. The germline CDR1 and CDR2 sequences are MNHEY and SVGAGI. The CDR3 DNA is TGTGCCAGCAGTTTTACACCCTACAATGAGCAGTTCTTC. Its translation is CASSFTPYNEQFF.

The chain employs TRBV6-6 and TRBJ2-7; a possible D gene is TRBD1 (6 bases). With 4 bases removed from V and 6 bases from J, the gap between germline ends came to 16 bases. CDR1 and CDR2 (germline): MNHNY, SVGAGI (reference sequence). The CDR3 is 14 residues long. The CDR3 loop is CASSSQGHRIEQYF. As DNA, the CDR3 is TGTGCCAGCAGTTCGCAGGGACATAGGATCGAGCAGTACTTC.